This T cell receptor (beta chain) was recorded in a study of blood T cell repertoires in COVID-19. Study overall: The cDNA or gDNA used as material had been derived from T cells, B-cell-depleted T cells, or PBMCs.

Germline lookup yields CDR1 MNHEY and CDR2 SVGAGI. V gave up 7 bases and J gave up 6 bases, with 12 bases separating them. The CDR3 consists of 12 residues. As processed by the authors: Using reference gene primer amplification, nucleated cell counts were estimated. Sequenced by immunoSEQ multiplex PCR; TCRdb stores in-frame clones only, minus some. The DNA gave D and trimming, while V, J and clone size come from that table. Found here are approximately 380,000 clones, roughly 85% of them singletons; the top ten hold approximately 3.7%. The source of this sequence is a woman younger than 30 with acute or convalescent COVID-19. The sample consisted of peripheral blood. The V gene is TRBV6-5, the J gene TRBJ1-2; possibly TRBD1 for D (5 bases). CDR3 sequence reads: CASTDRVHGYTF. CDR3 in DNA: TGTGCCAGCACCGACAGAGTCCATGGCTACACCTTC.